One sample yielded the 25 T cell receptor beta chains listed below, sequenced in a study of shared T cell receptors in the human thymus. The assay was immunoSEQ multiplex PCR, and TCRdb's table has in-frame clones only and misses some. Of about 660,000 clones in the sample, around 87% were seen once. The data also belong to a second study, concerning human thymus T cells.

Input material: thymocytes. These receptors came from a boy under two years old with a congenital heart defect.

This sequence joins TRBV5-1 and TRBJ2-7; perhaps TRBD2 as D (5 bases). The germline V gene encodes CDR1 SGHRS and CDR2 YFSETQ. Trimming shortened V by 3 bases and J by 2 bases, and 27 bases separated the two germline ends. This CDR3 is built from 19 residues. CDR3 nucleotide sequence: TGCGCCAGCAGCTGGGGTCGGGGTAGCCGAACTATTCTCACCTACGAGCAGTACTTC. Translated, it gives CASSWGRGSRTILTYEQYF.

The chain uses TRBV18 and TRBJ2-1; 8 bases align to TRBD1. Germline CDR1 KGHSH, CDR2 LQKENI. This CDR3 comprises 16 residues. Trimming cost V 3 bases and J 0 bases; bases outside gene matches: 4. In DNA, the CDR3 is TGTGCCAGCTCACCTGACAGGGGTTTCTCCTACAATGAGCAGTTCTTC. It translates to CASSPDRGFSYNEQFF.

This chain connects TRBV28 to TRBJ1-1; 10 bases align to TRBD1. Trimming removed 6 bases from V and 0 bases from J; junction bases left unmatched: 10. The CDR3 totals 17 residues. Looked up from germline, CDR1 is MDHEN and CDR2 is SYDVKM. The CDR3 loop reads CASSSIRDRGMNTEAFF. CDR3 coding DNA: TGTGCCAGCAGCTCAATTCGGGACAGGGGAATGAACACTGAAGCTTTCTTT.

The chain joins TRBV14 to TRBJ2-3; TRBD1 might be the D (5 bases). The V end lost 2 bases, the J end lost 8 bases, and 20 bases lay between the germline ends. Per the germline V gene, CDR1 is SGHDN and CDR2 is FVKESK. This CDR3 spans 16 amino acids. The CDR3 region has the DNA TGTGCCAGCAGCCAACCGGTTGGGGCGGCCCCGGGTACGCAGTATTTT. As protein: CASSQPVGAAPGTQYF. Full variable domain (rest looked up from reference TRBV14 and TRBJ2-3): EAGVTQFPSHSVIEKGQTVTLRCDPISGHDNLYWYRRVMGKEIKFLLHFVKESKQDESGMPNNRFLAERTGGTYSTLKVQPAELEDSGVYFCASSQPVGAAPGTQYFGPGTRLTVL.

This chain links TRBV18 with TRBJ1-4, with D hard to call. CDR3 size: 15 residues. V lost 3 bases and J 6 bases, leaving 14 bases between the germline ends. Germline assignment: CDR1 KGHSH and CDR2 LQKENI. In DNA, the CDR3 is TGTGCCAGCTCACCTGCAACCGGGGAGGATGAAAAACTGTTTTTT. This encodes CASSPATGEDEKLFF.

The gene calls are TRBV5-6 and TRBJ1-3, with TRBD1 matching over 10 bases. J gave up 5 bases and V 0 bases, and 2 bases lay outside the gene matches. The CDR3 extends over 15 amino acids. In germline, CDR1 is SGHDT, CDR2 YYEEEE. The CDR3, as DNA: TGTGCCAGCAGCTTGGTGGGACAGGGGCGAAACACCATATATTTT. As protein: CASSLVGQGRNTIYF.

This clone occurred a few times. The sample has other DNA sequences that encode this CDR3 too. The chain carries TRBV9 and TRBJ2-1; 8 bases are a match to TRBD2. The V and J ends lost 0 bases and 0 bases, in that order; junction bases with no gene match: 2. Looked up from germline, CDR1 is SGDLS and CDR2 is YYNGEE. The CDR3 loop spans 16 amino acids. CDR3 DNA sequence: TGTGCCAGCAGCGTAGGAAGCGGGAGCTCCTACAATGAGCAGTTCTTC. This translates into CASSVGSGSSYNEQFF.

J is TRBJ1-5 and V is TRBV15; 7 bases map to TRBD1. From germline, CDR1 is LNHNV and CDR2 YYDKDF (reference sequence). V was clipped by 3 bases and J by 5 bases; unmatched bases: 7. The CDR3 length is 15 residues. CDR3: CATSRTGKEHQPQHF. As DNA, the CDR3 is TGTGCCACCAGCAGGACAGGGAAGGAGCATCAGCCCCAGCATTTT.

J is TRBJ2-3 and V is TRBV19, with D perhaps TRBD1 (6 bases). This CDR3 comprises 17 residues. Deletions cut 6 bases from V and 3 bases from J, with 22 bases between. Germline V gene lookup returns CDR1 LNHDA and CDR2 SQIVND (reference sequence). In DNA, the CDR3 is TGTGCCAGTAGCAACCCCCAACAGGGAGTTGAAACAGATACGCAGTATTTT. This translates into CASSNPQQGVETDTQYF.

This chain joins TRBV5-6 and TRBJ2-7; D may be TRBD1 (5 bases). The CDR3 runs 16 residues. Germline lookup yields CDR1 SGHDT and CDR2 YYEEEE. Between the trimmed V and J ends, which lost 3 bases and 0 bases, there was a span of 16 bases. The CDR3 reads CASSCTGVPGSYEQYF. The DNA of the CDR3 is TGTGCCAGCAGCTGCACAGGCGTACCTGGCTCCTACGAGCAGTACTTC.

The chain is built from TRBV19 and TRBJ1-6; D is possibly TRBD1 (6 bases). Germline CDR1 and CDR2: LNHDA and SQIVND (reference sequence). V shed 3 bases and J shed 10 bases, with 10 bases lying between them. This CDR3 has 13 residues. The CDR3 nucleotides are TGTGCCAGTAGTATCGGACAGATATCACCCCTCCACTTT. It encodes CASSIGQISPLHF.

J is TRBJ2-1 and V is TRBV4-1, with D possibly matching TRBD1 (9 bases). Deletions cut 4 bases from V and 0 bases from J, with 22 bases between. The germline gives CDR1 MGHRA, CDR2 YSYEKL. The length of the CDR3 is 19 residues. CDR3 in DNA: TGCGCCAGCAGCCCCGACAGGGGGACCGGGACTAGCTCCTACAATGAGCAGTTCTTC. Its protein product is CASSPDRGTGTSSYNEQFF.

The J gene is TRBJ1-5, the V gene TRBV28; TRBD1 matches at 9 bases. CDR1 is MDHEN and CDR2 is SYDVKM in the germline V gene. The CDR3 has 17 residues. V was clipped by 6 bases and J by 2 bases; unmatched bases: 11. The CDR3 DNA reads as TGTGCCAGCAGAAACGACAGGGGGAAAAGGGGCAATCAGCCCCAGCATTTT. Its protein product is CASRNDRGKRGNQPQHF.

The J gene is TRBJ2-5, the V gene TRBV2; TRBD2 agrees at 12 bases. The V gene end was trimmed by 2 bases and the J gene end by 5 bases; junction bases not matched to a gene: 3. This CDR3 has 15 residues. CDR1 is SNHLY and CDR2 is FYNNEI in the germline V gene. CDR3: CASSELAGGPETQYF. CDR3 nucleotides: TGTGCCAGCAGTGAACTAGCGGGGGGGCCTGAGACCCAGTACTTC. The entire variable domain, with the rest obtained from reference TRBV2 and TRBJ2-5, is as follows: EPEVTQTPSHQVTQMGQEVILRCVPISNHLYFYWYRQILGQKVEFLVSFYNNEISEKSEIFDDQFSVERPDGSNFTLKIRSTKLEDSAMYFCASSELAGGPETQYFGPGTRLLVL.

V usage is TRBV4-2 and J usage is TRBJ2-7; 12 bases map to TRBD2. CDR1 and CDR2 (germline): LGHNA, YNFKEQ. Losses at the gene ends were 3 bases for V and 2 bases for J; bases not matched to a gene: 8. The CDR3 covers 17 residues. The CDR3 nucleotides are TGTGCCAGCAGCCAGGCCCCCCTAGCGGGGGGGGCCTACGAGCAGTACTTC. Translated, it gives CASSQAPLAGGAYEQYF.

The V and J genes are TRBV2 and TRBJ2-1, with TRBD2 matching 7 bases. The germline CDR1 and CDR2 sequences are SNHLY and FYNNEI. The CDR3 has 14 residues. V shed 4 bases, J shed 7 bases, and the junction held 7 bases outside the gene matches. The CDR3 loop is CASSVLAEGNEQFF. The CDR3 DNA is TGTGCCAGCAGTGTTCTAGCGGAGGGAAATGAGCAGTTCTTC.

The V gene is TRBV15, the J gene TRBJ2-7, with 8 bases aligning to TRBD2. The CDR3 extends over 15 amino acids. Germline V gene lookup returns CDR1 LNHNV and CDR2 YYDKDF (reference sequence). J was trimmed by 4 bases and V by 0 bases; bases with no gene match: 5. CDR3 sequence: CATSREGGGKYEQYF. DNA for the CDR3: TGTGCCACCAGCAGAGAGGGCGGGGGGAAGTACGAGCAGTACTTC.

The chain is built from TRBV2 and TRBJ1-5; D might be TRBD1 (6 bases). The V gene lost 5 bases and the J gene lost 3 bases, with 14 bases spanning the gap. There are 15 residues in the CDR3. Germline lookup yields CDR1 SNHLY and CDR2 FYNNEI. CDR3: CASSMDSPNNQPQHF. The DNA for the CDR3 is TGTGCCAGCAGTATGGACAGTCCTAACAATCAGCCCCAGCATTTT. Looking up the rest from reference TRBV2 and TRBJ1-5 gives the full variable domain: EPEVTQTPSHQVTQMGQEVILRCVPISNHLYFYWYRQILGQKVEFLVSFYNNEISEKSEIFDDQFSVERPDGSNFTLKIRSTKLEDSAMYFCASSMDSPNNQPQHFGDGTRLSIL.

The chain has TRBV30 and TRBJ2-7; a possible D gene is TRBD2 (6 bases). The germline CDR1 and CDR2 sequences are GTSNPN and SVGIG (reference sequence). With 0 bases removed from V and 3 bases from J, the gap between germline ends came to 33 bases. This CDR3 has 21 residues. The CDR3 DNA sequence: TGTGCCTGGAGTGTACTAAGGGCGACAGCTAGGGAGGAAAGCCCGCTCTACGAGCAGTACTTC. Protein product: CAWSVLRATAREESPLYEQYF.

V is TRBV4-1 and J is TRBJ1-2, with unresolved D. CDR1 is MGHRA, CDR2 YSYEKL, per germline. The CDR3 runs 16 residues. Deletions cut 0 bases from V and 5 bases from J, with 16 bases between. In DNA form, the CDR3 reads TGCGCCAGCAGCCAAGATTCCCGAGGGCCGGAGTATGGCTACACCTTC. Translating gives CASSQDSRGPEYGYTF.

The V call is TRBV9, the J call TRBJ2-7; D might be TRBD1 (5 bases). Per the germline V gene, CDR1 is SGDLS and CDR2 is YYNGEE. This CDR3 has 14 amino acids. V shed 0 bases and J shed 3 bases, with 10 bases lying between them. The CDR3 sequence: CASSVDPQGYEQYF. The CDR3, as DNA: TGTGCCAGCAGCGTAGATCCCCAGGGCTACGAGCAGTACTTC.

The CDR3 is CASSVGRDRGYGDEKLFF. DNA of the CDR3: TGTGCCAGCAGCGTAGGGCGGGACAGGGGTTATGGAGATGAAAAACTGTTTTTT. This rearrangement joins TRBV9 to TRBJ1-4; TRBD1 matches at 10 bases. The CDR3 totals 18 residues. Germline loops: CDR1 SGDLS, CDR2 YYNGEE. V lost 0 bases, J lost 6 bases, and 11 bases stayed unmatched.

The rearrangement joins TRBV2 to TRBJ1-1, with 9 bases matching TRBD1. The CDR3 sequence is 18 residues long. Germline V gives CDR1 SNHLY, CDR2 FYNNEI. J gave up 4 bases and V 6 bases, and 18 bases lay outside the gene matches. The chain's CDR3 is CASSPCSPTGQGATEAFF. The CDR3 nucleotides read TGTGCCAGCAGCCCCTGTTCCCCTACGGGACAGGGAGCCACTGAAGCTTTCTTT.

This chain connects TRBV7-9 to TRBJ2-7, with a tentative D call TRBD1 (5 bases). This CDR3 has 14 residues. Germline V gene sequence: CDR1 SEHNR, CDR2 FQNEAQ (reference sequence). V lost 8 bases, J lost 4 bases, and 18 bases lay in between. Here the CDR3 DNA reads TGTGCCAGCGGACCTAGATCAGGGTTTTACGAGCAGTACTTC. This encodes CASGPRSGFYEQYF.

The J gene is TRBJ2-5, the V gene TRBV5-1, with a weak D call TRBD2 (7 bases). Trimming left V 0 bases short and J 2 bases short, with 14 bases between. Germline-derived CDR1 and CDR2 are SGHRS and YFSETQ. This CDR3 is built from 16 residues. CDR3 DNA sequence: TGCGCCAGCAGCTTGGAGTGGGGGGGCCGGCAAGAGACCCAGTACTTC. This gives the protein CASSLEWGGRQETQYF.